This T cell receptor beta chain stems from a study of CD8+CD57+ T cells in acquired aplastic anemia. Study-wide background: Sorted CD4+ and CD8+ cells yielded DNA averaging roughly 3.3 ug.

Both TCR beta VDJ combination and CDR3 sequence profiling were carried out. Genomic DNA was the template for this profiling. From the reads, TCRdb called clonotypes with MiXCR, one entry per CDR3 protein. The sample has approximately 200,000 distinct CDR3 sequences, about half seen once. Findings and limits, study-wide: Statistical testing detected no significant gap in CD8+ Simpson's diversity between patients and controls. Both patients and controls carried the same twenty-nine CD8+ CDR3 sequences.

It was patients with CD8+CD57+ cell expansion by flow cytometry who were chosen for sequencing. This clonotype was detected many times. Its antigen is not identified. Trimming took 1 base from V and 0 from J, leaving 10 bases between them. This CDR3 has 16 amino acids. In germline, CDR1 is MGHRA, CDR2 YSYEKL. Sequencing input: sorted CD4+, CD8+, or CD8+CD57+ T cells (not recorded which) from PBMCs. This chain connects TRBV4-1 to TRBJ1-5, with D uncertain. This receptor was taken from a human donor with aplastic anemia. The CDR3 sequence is CASSQATSYSNQPQHF. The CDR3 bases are TGCGCCAGCAGCCAAGCAACTTCTTATAGCAATCAGCCCCAGCATTTT.